One sample yielded the 7 T cell receptor beta chains listed below, sequenced in a study of PD-L1 blockade in urothelial cancer. Documented time point: peripheral blood 6 weeks after treatment start. Assay: immunoSEQ multiplex PCR; the TCRdb copy retains only in-frame clones and omits some. Of tens of thousands of clones in the sample, approximately 85% were seen once. The source material was PBMCs, sampled around atezolizumab (anti-PD-L1) treatment. Receptor source: a man aged 50 or older with urothelial cancer.

V usage is TRBV4-2 and J usage is TRBJ1-1, with 8 bases aligning to TRBD1. Germline V CDR1 and CDR2: LGHNA, YNFKEQ. The CDR3 has 15 residues. V lost 1 base and J lost 5; bases outside the gene matches: 6. CDR3 loop: CASSQGDRGGTEAFF. CDR3 DNA: TGTGCCAGCAGCCAAGGCGACAGGGGAGGGACTGAAGCTTTCTTT.

This chain links TRBV7-8 with TRBJ1-4; D is uncertain. V lost 0 bases to trimming and J lost 6 bases, with 17 bases between them. The CDR3 is made up of 17 amino acids. Germline V CDR1 and CDR2: SGHVS, FQNEAQ. The CDR3 bases are TGTGCCAGCAGCTTAGCCCGGACTGAAAAGAGAGATGAAAAACTGTTTTTT. Residues: CASSLARTEKRDEKLFF. Full variable domain (remainder filled in from reference TRBV7-8 and TRBJ1-4): GAGVSQSPRYKVAKRGQDVALRCDPISGHVSLFWYQQALGQGPEFLTYFQNEAQLDKSGLPSDRFFAERPEGSVSTLKIQRTQQEDSAVYLCASSLARTEKRDEKLFFGSGTQLSVL.

The V and J genes are TRBV6-5 and TRBJ2-5; D gene unclear. Germline V CDR1 and CDR2: MNHEY, SVGAGI. V shed 6 bases and J shed 7 bases, with 18 bases lying between them. CDR3 length: 14 residues. CDR3 sequence (DNA): TGTGCCAGCAGCCCTTACCCAGTCCCGGGGACCCAGTACTTC. This sequence encodes CASSPYPVPGTQYF.

The chain joins TRBV5-3 to TRBJ2-1; D is unclear. TRBV5-3 is an open reading frame, and its role is uncertain. V was shortened by 5 bases and J by 5 bases, with 20 bases between the two germline ends. This CDR3 contains 16 residues. The CDR3 reads CARSLDNSQNHNEQFF. The DNA for the CDR3 is TGTGCCAGAAGTCTGGATAACAGCCAAAACCACAATGAGCAGTTCTTC.

This clone was seen a single time. The V call is TRBV7-9, the J call TRBJ2-1; the D gene is possibly TRBD2 (5 bases). The CDR3 extends over 12 amino acids. Germline values: CDR1 SEHNR, CDR2 FQNEAQ (reference sequence). The V gene lost 11 bases and the J gene lost 9 bases, with 17 bases spanning the gap. The CDR3 nucleotides read TGTGCCTACGAAACTAGTTTAGGTGAGCAGTTCTTC. Amino acid sequence: CAYETSLGEQFF.

V and J are TRBV5-5 and TRBJ2-4, with 9 bases identical to TRBD2. With V trimmed by 2 bases and J by 0 bases, 9 bases remained unmatched. The CDR3 loop spans 18 amino acids. Germline assignment: CDR1 SGHKS and CDR2 YYEKEE (reference sequence). DNA of the CDR3: TGTGCCAGCAGCTTACCGGGCGGGGGGGCGGTAGCCAAAAACATTCAGTACTTC. This encodes CASSLPGGGAVAKNIQYF.

This chain joins TRBV28 and TRBJ1-2; D is unresolved. The CDR3 has 12 residues. Germline V gives CDR1 MDHEN, CDR2 SYDVKM. V lost 5 bases, J lost 8 bases, and 12 bases lay in between. The CDR3 region has the DNA TGTGCCAGCAGTCCTGGACCGGGAGGCTACACCTTC. Protein sequence: CASSPGPGGYTF.